This T cell receptor beta chain was recovered during a study of OX40 agonist ivuxolimab in advanced cancers. On the study more broadly: Patients with hepatocellular carcinoma, melanoma, renal cell or head and neck cancer made up the dose-escalation patients.

CDR1 is SNHLY and CDR2 is FYNNEI in the germline V gene. The ends were cut back, 4 bases at V and 3 bases at J, with 13 bases in the middle. There are 14 residues in the CDR3. Using immunoSEQ multiplex PCR, the repertoire was profiled, and TCRdb retains in-frame clones only, with some absent. The table shows around 60,000 clones, with approximately 79% occurring only once. This clone was picked up one time. Its matching antigen is unknown. Points from the study as a whole: Blood T cells, both CD4+ and CD8+, expanded clonally by week 6 at 0.1 to 3.0 mg/kg.

Sequences were derived from CD4+ or CD8+ T cells sorted from blood, sampled in a trial of the OX40 agonist ivuxolimab. This clonotype originated in an adult with an advanced solid tumor such as melanoma, head and neck, liver or kidney cancer. The genes are TRBV2 and TRBJ2-7; perhaps TRBD1 as D (6 bases). CDR3 DNA sequence: TGTGCCAGCAGTGCCCAGGGGACCCTCTACGAGCAGTACTTC. Protein: CASSAQGTLYEQYF.